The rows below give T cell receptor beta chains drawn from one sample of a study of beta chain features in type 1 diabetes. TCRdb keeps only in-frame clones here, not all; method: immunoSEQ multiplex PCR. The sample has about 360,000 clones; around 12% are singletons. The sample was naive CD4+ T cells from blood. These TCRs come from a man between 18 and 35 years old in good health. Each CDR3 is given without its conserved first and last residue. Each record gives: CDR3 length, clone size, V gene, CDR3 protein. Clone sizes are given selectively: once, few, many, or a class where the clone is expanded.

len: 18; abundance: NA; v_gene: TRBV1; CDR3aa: TSSRFHLPGQKSTDTEAF
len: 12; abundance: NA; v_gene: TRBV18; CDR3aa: ASSPNLNGDTQY
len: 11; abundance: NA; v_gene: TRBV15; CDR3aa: ATSRDSDYGYT
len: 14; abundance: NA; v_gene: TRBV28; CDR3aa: ASSLSFDRGFTEAF
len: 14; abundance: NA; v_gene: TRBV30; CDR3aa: AWSVGHRDSNTEAF
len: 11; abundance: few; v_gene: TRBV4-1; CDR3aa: ASSHPRTDTQY
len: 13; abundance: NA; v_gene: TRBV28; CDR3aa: ASSYPGTGGNTIY
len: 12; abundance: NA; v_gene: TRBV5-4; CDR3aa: ASSHRGPNEKLF
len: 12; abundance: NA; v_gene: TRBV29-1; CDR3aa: SVLGTGGSDTQY
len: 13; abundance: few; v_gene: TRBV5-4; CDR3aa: ASSLGLASNNEQF
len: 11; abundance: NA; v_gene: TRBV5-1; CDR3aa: ASTLWGENIQY
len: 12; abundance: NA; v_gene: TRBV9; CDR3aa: ASSVGTGTDTQY